Shown below are 3 T cell receptor beta chains from a single sample sequenced in a study of cytomegalovirus exposure and HLA in healthy donors. 13 Jbeta primers and 60 Vbeta primers were used for the PCR. TCRdb's copy holds only in-frame clones and misses some; the assay was immunoSEQ multiplex PCR. This sample contains about 75,000 clones. Input material: PBMCs. All receptors come from a man in his forties in good health and CMV-seronegative.

This chain uses TRBV6-1 with TRBJ1-2; possible D gene TRBD1, 6 bases. The CDR3 consists of 13 residues. CDR1 and CDR2 (germline): MNHNS, SASEGT. V lost 10 bases to trimming and J lost 2 bases, with 14 bases between them. The CDR3 bases are TGTGCCATCCTGACAGGATCCAACTATGGCTACACCTTC. Protein: CAILTGSNYGYTF.

The chain joins TRBV27 to TRBJ1-5; a weak D match, TRBD1 (5 bases). The V and J ends lost 6 bases and 10 bases respectively, with 25 bases between them. Germline lookup yields CDR1 MNHEY and CDR2 SMNVEV (reference sequence). This CDR3 comprises 16 residues. In DNA, the CDR3 is TGTGCCAGCAGCCGCGGGAGGGGATCCTTCAATGAACCCCAGCATTTT. This sequence encodes CASSRGRGSFNEPQHF.

The V and J genes are TRBV5-1 and TRBJ2-1; maybe TRBD1 (6 bases). The CDR3 spans 16 residues. Germline-derived CDR1 and CDR2 are SGHRS and YFSETQ. Trimming shortened V by 3 bases and J by 0 bases, and 13 bases separated the two germline ends. The CDR3 DNA sequence: TGCGCCAGCAGCTCGGGACACCCGAGCTCCTACAATGAGCAGTTCTTC. Protein sequence: CASSSGHPSSYNEQFF.